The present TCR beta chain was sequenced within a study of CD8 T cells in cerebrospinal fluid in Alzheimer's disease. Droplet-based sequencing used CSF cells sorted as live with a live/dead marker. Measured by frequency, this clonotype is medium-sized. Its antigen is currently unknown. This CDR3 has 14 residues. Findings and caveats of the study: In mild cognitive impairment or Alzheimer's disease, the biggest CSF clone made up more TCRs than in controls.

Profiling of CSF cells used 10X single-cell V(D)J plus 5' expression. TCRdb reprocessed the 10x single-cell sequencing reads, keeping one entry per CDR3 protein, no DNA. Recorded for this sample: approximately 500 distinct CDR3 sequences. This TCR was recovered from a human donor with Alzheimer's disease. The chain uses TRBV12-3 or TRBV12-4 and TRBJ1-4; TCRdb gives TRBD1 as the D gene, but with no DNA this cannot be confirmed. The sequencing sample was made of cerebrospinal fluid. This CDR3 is CASSWTGGNEKLFF.